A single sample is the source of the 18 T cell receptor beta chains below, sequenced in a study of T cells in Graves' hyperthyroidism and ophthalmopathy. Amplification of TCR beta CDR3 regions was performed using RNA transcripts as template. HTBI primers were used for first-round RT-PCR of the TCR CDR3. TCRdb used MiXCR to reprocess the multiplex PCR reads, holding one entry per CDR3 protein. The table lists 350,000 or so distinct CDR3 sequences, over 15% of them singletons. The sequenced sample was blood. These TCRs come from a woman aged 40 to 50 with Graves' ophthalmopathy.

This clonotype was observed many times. CDR3 DNA: TGTGCCAGCATGGACAAGGGGACCTACTATGGCTACACCTTC. It codes for CASMDKGTYYGYTF. The J gene is TRBJ1-2, the V gene TRBV13; weak D call: TRBD1 (5 bases). In germline, CDR1 is PRHDT, CDR2 FYEKMQ (reference sequence). The CDR3 contains 14 residues. Trimming shortened V by 7 bases and J by 3 bases, and 15 bases separated the two germline ends.

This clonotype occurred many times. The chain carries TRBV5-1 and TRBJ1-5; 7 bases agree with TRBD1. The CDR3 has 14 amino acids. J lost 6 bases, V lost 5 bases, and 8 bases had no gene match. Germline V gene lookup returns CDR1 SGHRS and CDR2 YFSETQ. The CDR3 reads CASREGAGSQPQHF. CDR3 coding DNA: TGCGCCAGCAGGGAGGGGGCAGGGAGTCAGCCCCAGCATTTT.

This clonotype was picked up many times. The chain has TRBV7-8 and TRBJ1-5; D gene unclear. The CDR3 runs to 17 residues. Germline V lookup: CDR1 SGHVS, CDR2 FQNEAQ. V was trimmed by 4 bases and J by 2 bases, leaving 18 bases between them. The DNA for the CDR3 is TGTGCCAGCAGCTCCGGGTGGGGATTGCGTGGCAATCAGCCCCAGCATTTT. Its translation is CASSSGWGLRGNQPQHF.

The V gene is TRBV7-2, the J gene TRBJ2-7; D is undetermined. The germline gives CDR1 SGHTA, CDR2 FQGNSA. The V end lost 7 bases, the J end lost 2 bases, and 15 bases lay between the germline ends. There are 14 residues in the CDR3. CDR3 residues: CASTLAPPTYEQYF. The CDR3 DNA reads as TGTGCCAGCACCCTGGCCCCCCCGACCTACGAGCAGTACTTC.

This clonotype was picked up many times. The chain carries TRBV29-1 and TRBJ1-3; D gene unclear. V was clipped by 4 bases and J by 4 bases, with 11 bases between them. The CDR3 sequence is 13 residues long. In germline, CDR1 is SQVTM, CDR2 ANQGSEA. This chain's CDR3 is CSVGSGGGNTIYF. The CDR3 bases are TGCAGCGTTGGTTCCGGCGGGGGAAACACCATATATTTT.

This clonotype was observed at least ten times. The CDR3 region is CAWTQGWSINTGELFF. CDR3 in DNA: TGTGCCTGGACACAGGGATGGTCCATCAACACCGGGGAGCTGTTTTTT. The chain couples TRBV30 to TRBJ2-2; weak D call: TRBD1 (6 bases). The CDR3 has 16 residues. V was clipped by 4 bases and J by 2 bases, with 17 bases between them. Germline V gives CDR1 GTSNPN, CDR2 SVGIG (reference sequence). Supplemented by reference TRBV30 and TRBJ2-2, the full variable domain reads SQTIHQWPATLVQPVGSPLSLECTVEGTSNPNLYWYRQAAGRGLQLLFYSVGIGQISSEVPQNLSASRPQDRQFILSSKKLLLSDSGFYLCAWTQGWSINTGELFFGEGSRLTVL.

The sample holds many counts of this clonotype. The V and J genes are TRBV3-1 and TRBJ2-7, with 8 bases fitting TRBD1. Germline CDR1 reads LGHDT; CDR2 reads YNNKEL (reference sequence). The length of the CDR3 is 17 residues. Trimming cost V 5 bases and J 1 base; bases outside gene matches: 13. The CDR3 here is CASSLLSGQVPSYEQYF. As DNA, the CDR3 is TGTGCCAGCAGCTTACTATCGGGACAGGTCCCTTCCTACGAGCAGTACTTC.

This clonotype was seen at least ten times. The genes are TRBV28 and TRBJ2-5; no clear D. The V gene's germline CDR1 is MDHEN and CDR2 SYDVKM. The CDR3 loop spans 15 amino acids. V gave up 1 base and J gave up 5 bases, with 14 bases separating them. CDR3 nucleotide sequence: TGTGCCAGCAGTTTATTTTCGAAAAGGCGGGAGACCCAGTACTTC. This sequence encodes CASSLFSKRRETQYF.

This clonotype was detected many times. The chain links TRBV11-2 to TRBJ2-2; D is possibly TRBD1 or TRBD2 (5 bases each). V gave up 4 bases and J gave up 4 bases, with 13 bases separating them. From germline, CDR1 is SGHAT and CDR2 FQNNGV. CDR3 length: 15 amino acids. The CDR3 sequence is CASSSRGTATGELFF. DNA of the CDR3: TGTGCCAGCAGCTCCCGGGGCACGGCCACCGGGGAGCTGTTTTTT.

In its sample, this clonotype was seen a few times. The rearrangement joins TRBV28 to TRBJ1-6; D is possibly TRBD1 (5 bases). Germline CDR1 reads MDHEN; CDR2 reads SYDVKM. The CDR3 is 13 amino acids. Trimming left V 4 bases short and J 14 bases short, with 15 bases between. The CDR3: CASSSPTAFTLHF. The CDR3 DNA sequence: TGTGCCAGCAGTTCGCCGACAGCTTTCACCCTCCACTTT. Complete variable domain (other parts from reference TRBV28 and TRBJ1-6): DVKVTQSSRYLVKRTGEKVFLECVQDMDHENMFWYRQDPGLGLRLIYFSYDVKMKEKGDIPEGYSVSREKKERFSLILESASTNQTSMYLCASSSPTAFTLHFGNGTRLTVT.

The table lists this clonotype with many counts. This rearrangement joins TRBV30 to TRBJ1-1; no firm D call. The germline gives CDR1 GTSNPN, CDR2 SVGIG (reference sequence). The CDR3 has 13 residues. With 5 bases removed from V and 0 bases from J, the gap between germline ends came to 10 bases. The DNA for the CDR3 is TGTGCCTGGTCCCGGGGTATGAACACTGAAGCTTTCTTT. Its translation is CAWSRGMNTEAFF.

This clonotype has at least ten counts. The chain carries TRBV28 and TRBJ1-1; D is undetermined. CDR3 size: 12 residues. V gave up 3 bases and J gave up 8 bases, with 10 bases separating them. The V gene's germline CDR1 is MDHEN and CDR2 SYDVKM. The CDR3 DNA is TGTGCCAGCAGTTTGGGGTGGAAGGAAGCTTTCTTT. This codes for CASSLGWKEAFF.

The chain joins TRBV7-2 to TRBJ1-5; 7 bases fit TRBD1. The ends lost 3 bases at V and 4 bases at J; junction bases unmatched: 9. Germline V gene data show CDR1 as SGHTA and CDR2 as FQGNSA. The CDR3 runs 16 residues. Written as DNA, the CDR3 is TGTGCCAGCAGCTTGGCGAACAGGGGCGGGAATCAGCCCCAGCATTTT. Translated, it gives CASSLANRGGNQPQHF.

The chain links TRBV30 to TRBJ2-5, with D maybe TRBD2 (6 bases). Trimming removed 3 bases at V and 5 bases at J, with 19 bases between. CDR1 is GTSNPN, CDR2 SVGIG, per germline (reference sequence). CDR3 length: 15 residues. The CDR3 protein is CAWSERLGPRETQYF. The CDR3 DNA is TGTGCCTGGAGCGAAAGACTAGGCCCCCGGGAGACCCAGTACTTC.

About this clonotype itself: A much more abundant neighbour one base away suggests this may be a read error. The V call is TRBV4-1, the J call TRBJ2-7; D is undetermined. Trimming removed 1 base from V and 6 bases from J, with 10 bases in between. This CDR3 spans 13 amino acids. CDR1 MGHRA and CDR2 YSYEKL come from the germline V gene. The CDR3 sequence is CASSQGGSGEQYF. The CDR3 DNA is TGCGCCAGCAGCCAAGGAGGCTCGGGCGAGCAGTACTTC.

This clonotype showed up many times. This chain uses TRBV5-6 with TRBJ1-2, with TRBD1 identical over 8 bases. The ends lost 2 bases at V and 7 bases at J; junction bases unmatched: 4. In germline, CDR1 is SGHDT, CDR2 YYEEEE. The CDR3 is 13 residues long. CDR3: CASSFRGRSGYTF. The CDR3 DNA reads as TGTGCCAGCAGCTTCAGGGGGCGGAGTGGCTACACCTTC.

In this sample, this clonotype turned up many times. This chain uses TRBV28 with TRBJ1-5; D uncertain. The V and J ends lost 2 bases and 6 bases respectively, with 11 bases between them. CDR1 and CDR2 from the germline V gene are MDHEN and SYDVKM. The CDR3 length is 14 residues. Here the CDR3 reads CASSLIGVRQPQHF. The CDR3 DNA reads TGTGCCAGCAGTTTAATCGGGGTGCGTCAGCCCCAGCATTTT.

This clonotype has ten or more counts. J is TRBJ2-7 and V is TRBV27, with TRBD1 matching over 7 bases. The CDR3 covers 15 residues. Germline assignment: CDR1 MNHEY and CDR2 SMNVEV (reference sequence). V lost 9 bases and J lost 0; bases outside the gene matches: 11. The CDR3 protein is CASRRQGVFSYEQYF. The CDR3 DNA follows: TGTGCCAGTCGCCGCCAGGGGGTTTTCTCCTACGAGCAGTACTTC.